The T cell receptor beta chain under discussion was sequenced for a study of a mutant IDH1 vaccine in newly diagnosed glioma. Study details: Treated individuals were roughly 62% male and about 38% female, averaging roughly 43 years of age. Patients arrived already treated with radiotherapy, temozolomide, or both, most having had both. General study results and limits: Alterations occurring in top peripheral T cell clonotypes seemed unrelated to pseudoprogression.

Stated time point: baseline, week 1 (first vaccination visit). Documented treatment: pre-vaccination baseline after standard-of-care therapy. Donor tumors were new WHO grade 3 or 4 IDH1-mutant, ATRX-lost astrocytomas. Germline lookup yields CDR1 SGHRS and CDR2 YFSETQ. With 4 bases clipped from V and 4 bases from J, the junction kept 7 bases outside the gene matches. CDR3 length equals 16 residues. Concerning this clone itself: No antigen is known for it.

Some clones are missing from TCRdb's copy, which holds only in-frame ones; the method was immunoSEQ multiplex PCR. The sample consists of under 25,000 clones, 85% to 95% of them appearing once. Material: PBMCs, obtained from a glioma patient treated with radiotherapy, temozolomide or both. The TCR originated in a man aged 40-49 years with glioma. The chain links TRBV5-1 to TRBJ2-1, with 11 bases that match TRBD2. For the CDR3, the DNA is TGCGCCAGCAGCGCGTTTAGCGGGAGGGGGTACAATGAGCAGTTCTTC. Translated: CASSAFSGRGYNEQFF.